This T cell receptor (delta chain) was retrieved from a study of gamma-delta T cells after stem cell transplantation. Trimming cost V 0 bases and J 4 bases, with 15 bases left between them. The CDR3 consists of 16 residues. Germline V gene data show CDR1 as TSWWSYY and CDR2 as QGS. TCRdb reprocessed the RT-PCR reads using CATT. The sample has 2,000 to 2,500 delta-chain clones, 15% to 25% seen once. The sequence was obtained from a human donor. It is not recorded whose cells these are; they may come from a transplant donor. The chain links TRDV1 to TRDJ1; D is ambiguous. Sequencing input: gamma-delta T cells. The CDR3 region has the DNA TGTGCTCTTGGGGAACTGGATCCCTCGGTGGACGATAAACTCATCTTT. It specifies CALGELDPSVDDKLIF.